This entry concerns a single T cell receptor beta chain. The antigen remains unidentified. This entry belongs to a study of T cells in Graves' hyperthyroidism and ophthalmopathy. Overall study results and limits: Ophthalmopathy got predicted by the model a median 6.5 months before its onset. Most thyroid clonotypes expanded above 0.001 appeared in blood too. A model of 13 V-J pairs discriminated ophthalmopathy from stable hyperthyroidism.

RNA transcripts were the template for amplifying TCR beta CDR3 regions. The HTBI primer set served for first-round RT-PCR of the TCR CDR3. TCRdb used MiXCR to reprocess the multiplex PCR reads, holding one entry per CDR3 protein. The data hold about 350,000 distinct CDR3 sequences, with about 15% observed a single time. Hyperthyroidism had been newly diagnosed in patients aged 18 to 65, and its duration was under 2 months. This CDR3 has 15 residues. V gave up 0 bases and J gave up 3 bases, with 13 bases separating them. CDR1 and CDR2 (germline): SGDLS, YYNGEE. The sequence came from a woman aged 25 to 39 with Graves' hyperthyroidism. The V call is TRBV9, the J call TRBJ2-7; D may correspond to TRBD1 or TRBD2 (5 bases each). Sample: blood. The CDR3 DNA reads as TGTGCCAGCAGCGTAGGTGGGGGAGTGGACTACGAGCAGTACTTC. It translates to CASSVGGGVDYEQYF. The entire variable domain, with the rest obtained from reference TRBV9 and TRBJ2-7, is as follows: DSGVTQTPKHLITATGQRVTLRCSPRSGDLSVYWYQQSLDQGLQFLIQYYNGEERAKGNILERFSAQQFPDLHSELNLSSLELGDSALYFCASSVGGGVDYEQYFGPGTRLTVT.